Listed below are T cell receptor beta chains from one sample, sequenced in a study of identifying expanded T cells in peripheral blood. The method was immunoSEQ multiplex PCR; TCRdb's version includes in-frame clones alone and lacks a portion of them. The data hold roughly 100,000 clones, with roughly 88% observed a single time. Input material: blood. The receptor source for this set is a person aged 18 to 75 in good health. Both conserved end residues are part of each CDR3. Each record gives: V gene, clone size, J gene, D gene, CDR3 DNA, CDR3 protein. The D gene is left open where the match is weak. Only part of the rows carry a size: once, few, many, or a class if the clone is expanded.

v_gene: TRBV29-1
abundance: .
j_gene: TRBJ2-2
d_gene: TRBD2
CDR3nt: TGCAGCGTTGGGGGAGGGACTCTTGACGCCGGGGAGCTGTTTTTT
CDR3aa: CSVGGGTLDAGELFF

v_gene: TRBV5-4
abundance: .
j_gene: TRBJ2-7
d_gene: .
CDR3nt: TGTGCCAGCAGCTTTGATAACGAGCAGTACTTC
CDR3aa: CASSFDNEQYF

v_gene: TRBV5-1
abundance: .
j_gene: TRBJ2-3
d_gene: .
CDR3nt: TGCGCCAGCAGCTTTGAGGGATCTAGCACAGATACGCAGTATTTT
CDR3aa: CASSFEGSSTDTQYF

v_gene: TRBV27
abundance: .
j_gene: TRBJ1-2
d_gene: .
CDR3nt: TGTGCCAGCAGTTTATCGGCAGTTATCGGCGGCAGGGGCTATGGCTACACCTTC
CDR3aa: CASSLSAVIGGRGYGYTF

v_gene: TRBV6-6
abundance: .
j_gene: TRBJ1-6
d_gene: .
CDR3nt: TGTGCCAGCGGAAGGGCGAATTCACCCCTCCACTTT
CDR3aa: CASGRANSPLHF

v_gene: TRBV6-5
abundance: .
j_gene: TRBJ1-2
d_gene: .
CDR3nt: TGTGCCAGCAGTTATTACGGAGCGACCCGGGGCTACACCTTC
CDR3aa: CASSYYGATRGYTF

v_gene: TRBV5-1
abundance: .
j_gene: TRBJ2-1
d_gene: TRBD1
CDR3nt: TGCGCCAGCAGCTTGAGTAGACAGGGCCATGAGCAGTTCTTC
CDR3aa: CASSLSRQGHEQFF

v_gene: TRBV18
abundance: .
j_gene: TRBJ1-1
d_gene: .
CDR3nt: TGTGCCAGCTCACCCCATGGGGGTGACACTGAAGCTTTCTTT
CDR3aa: CASSPHGGDTEAFF

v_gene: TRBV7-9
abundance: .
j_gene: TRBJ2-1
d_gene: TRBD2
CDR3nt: TGTGCCAGCAGCTCGGGACTAGGGAACAATGAGCAGTTCTTC
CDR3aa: CASSSGLGNNEQFF

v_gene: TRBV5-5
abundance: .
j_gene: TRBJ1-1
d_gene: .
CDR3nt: TGTGCCAGCAGCATGTGGGGGCGGAGGGACACTGAAGCTTTCTTT
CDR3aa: CASSMWGRRDTEAFF

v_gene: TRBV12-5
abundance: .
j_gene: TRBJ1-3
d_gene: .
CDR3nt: TGTGCTAGTGCCCATGAGAGCTCTGGAAACACCATATATTTT
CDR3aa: CASAHESSGNTIYF

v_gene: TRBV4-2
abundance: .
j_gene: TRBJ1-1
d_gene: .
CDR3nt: TGTGCCAGCAGCCAAGATCCGCAAACCATGAACACTGAAGCTTTCTTT
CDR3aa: CASSQDPQTMNTEAFF

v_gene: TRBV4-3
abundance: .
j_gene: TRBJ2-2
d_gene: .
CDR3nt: TGCGCCAGCAGCCAATATGGCCAGGAGAAGGACGGGGAGCTGTTTTTT
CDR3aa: CASSQYGQEKDGELFF

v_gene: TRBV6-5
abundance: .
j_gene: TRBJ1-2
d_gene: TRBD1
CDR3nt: TGTGCCAGCAGTTACGTGGGACAGGGTAGCTATGGCTACACCTTC
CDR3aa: CASSYVGQGSYGYTF

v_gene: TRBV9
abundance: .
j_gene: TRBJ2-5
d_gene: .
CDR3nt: TGTGCCAGCAGCGTCAGGGCGCGAGAGACCCAGTACTTC
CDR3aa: CASSVRARETQYF

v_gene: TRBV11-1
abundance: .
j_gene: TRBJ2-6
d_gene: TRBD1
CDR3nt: TGTGCCAGCAGCTTCACCAGACAGGGGGACTCTGGGGCCAACGTCCTGACTTTC
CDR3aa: CASSFTRQGDSGANVLTF

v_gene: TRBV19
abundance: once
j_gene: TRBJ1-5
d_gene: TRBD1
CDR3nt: TGTGCCAGTAGTTCCAGGGGGCAGCCCCAGCATTTT
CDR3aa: CASSSRGQPQHF

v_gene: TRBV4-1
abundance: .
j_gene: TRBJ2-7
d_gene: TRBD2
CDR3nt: TGCGCCAGCAGCCAAGAACTAGCGGGGGGTCTAATCTACGAGCAGTACTTC
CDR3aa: CASSQELAGGLIYEQYF

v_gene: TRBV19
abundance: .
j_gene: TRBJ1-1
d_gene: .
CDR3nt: TGTGCCAGTAGAATATTCGACCAGATGAACACTGAAGCTTTCTTT
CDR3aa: CASRIFDQMNTEAFF

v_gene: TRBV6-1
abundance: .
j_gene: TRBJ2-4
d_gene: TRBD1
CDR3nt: TGTGCCAGCAGGGGACAGACGACAAAAAGCATTCAGTACTTC
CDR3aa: CASRGQTTKSIQYF

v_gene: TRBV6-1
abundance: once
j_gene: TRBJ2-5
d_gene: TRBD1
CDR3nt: TGTGCCAGCAGTGACCAGACAGGGGGCCAAGAGACCCAGTACTTC
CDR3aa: CASSDQTGGQETQYF

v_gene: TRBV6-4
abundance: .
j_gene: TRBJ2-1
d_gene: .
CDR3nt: TGTGCCAGCAGTGACAACCCGAGGGGGGGCGGGTACAATGAGCAGTTCTTC
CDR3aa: CASSDNPRGGGYNEQFF

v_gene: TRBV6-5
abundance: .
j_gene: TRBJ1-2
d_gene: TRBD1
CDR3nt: TGTGCCAGCAGCGCACCCGACAGGGTCTATGGCTACACCTTC
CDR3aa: CASSAPDRVYGYTF

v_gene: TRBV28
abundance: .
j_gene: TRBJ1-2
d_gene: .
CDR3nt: TGTGCCAGCAGTTTCGATTTGACGAGGGGCTATGGCTACACCTTC
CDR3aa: CASSFDLTRGYGYTF

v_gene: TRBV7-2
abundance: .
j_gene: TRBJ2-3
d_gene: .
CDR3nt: TGTGCCAGCAGCCCCCGTGGAGAGCGCACAGATACGCAGTATTTT
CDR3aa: CASSPRGERTDTQYF

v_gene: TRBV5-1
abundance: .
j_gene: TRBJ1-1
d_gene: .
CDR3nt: TGCGCCAGCAGCATTGGCGGGGGACACACTGAAGCTTTCTTT
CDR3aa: CASSIGGGHTEAFF

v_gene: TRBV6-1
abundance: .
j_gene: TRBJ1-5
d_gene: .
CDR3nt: TGTGCCAGCAGGGGGATGAGGGGGGCCGGACAGCCCCAGCATTTT
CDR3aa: CASRGMRGAGQPQHF

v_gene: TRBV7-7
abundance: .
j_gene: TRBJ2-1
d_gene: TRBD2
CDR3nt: TGTGCCAGCAGCTCTGGACTAGCGGGGGGCCAAGGAAATGAGCAGTTCTTC
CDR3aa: CASSSGLAGGQGNEQFF

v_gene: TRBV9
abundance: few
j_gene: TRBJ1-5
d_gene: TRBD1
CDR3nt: TGTGCCAGCAGCGAAACAGGGGCTGGTAATCAGCCCCAGCATTTT
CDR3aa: CASSETGAGNQPQHF

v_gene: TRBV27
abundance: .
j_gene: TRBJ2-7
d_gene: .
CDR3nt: TGTGCCAGCAGTTTATCTGGCGGGCGGTTATACGAGCAGTACTTC
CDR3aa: CASSLSGGRLYEQYF

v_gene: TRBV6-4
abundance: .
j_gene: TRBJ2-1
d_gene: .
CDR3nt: TGTGCCAGCGCCTTAGCACCCTACAATGAGCAGTTCTTC
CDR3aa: CASALAPYNEQFF

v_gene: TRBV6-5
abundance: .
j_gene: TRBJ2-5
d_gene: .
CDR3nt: TGTGCCAGCAGTTACGAATGGGAAGAGACCCAGTACTTC
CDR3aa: CASSYEWEETQYF

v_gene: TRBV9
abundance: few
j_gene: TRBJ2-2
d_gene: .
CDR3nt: TGTGCCAGCAGCGTCTTCCTCACCGGGGAGCTGTTTTTT
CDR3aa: CASSVFLTGELFF

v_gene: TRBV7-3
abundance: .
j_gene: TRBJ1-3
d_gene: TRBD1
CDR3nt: TGTGCCAGCAGCCAAACAGGGGGCCCTGGAAACACCATATATTTT
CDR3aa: CASSQTGGPGNTIYF

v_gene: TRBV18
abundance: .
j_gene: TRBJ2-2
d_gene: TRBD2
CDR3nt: TGTGCCAGCTCACCTGGGGGACTAGCGGGAGATACCGGGGAGCTGTTTTTT
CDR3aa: CASSPGGLAGDTGELFF

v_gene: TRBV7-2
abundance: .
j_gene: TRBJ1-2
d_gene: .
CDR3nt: TGTGCCAGCAGCCCCGAATGGACCGGCTATGGCTACACCTTC
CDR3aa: CASSPEWTGYGYTF

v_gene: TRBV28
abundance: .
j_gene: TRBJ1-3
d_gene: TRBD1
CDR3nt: TGTGCCAGCACCCGGCAGGGGGCTTATGGAAACACCATATATTTT
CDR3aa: CASTRQGAYGNTIYF

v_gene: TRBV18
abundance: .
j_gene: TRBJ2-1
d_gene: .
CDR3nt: TGTGCCAGCTCACCACTCTTACAGGGTTTCGTCAATGAGCAGTTCTTC
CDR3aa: CASSPLLQGFVNEQFF

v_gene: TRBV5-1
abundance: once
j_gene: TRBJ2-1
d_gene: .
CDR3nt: TGCGCCAGCAGCTTGGTATTGCGGGAACAGGGCAATGAGCAGTTCTTC
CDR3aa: CASSLVLREQGNEQFF

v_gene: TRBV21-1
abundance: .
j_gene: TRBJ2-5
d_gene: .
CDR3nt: TGTGCCAGCAGCAGAGCGGGGAAAGAGACCCAGTACTTC
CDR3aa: CASSRAGKETQYF

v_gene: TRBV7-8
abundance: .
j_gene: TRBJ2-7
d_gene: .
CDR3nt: TGTGCCAGCAGCCCCCCCACTAGCCCTTACGAGCAGTACTTC
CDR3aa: CASSPPTSPYEQYF

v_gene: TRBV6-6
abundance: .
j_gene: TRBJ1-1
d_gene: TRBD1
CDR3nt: TGTGCCAGCAGAGATCAGGGGGTCGCTGAAGCTTTCTTT
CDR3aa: CASRDQGVAEAFF

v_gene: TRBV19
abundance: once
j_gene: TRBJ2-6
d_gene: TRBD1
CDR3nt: TGTGCCAGTAGTATTCTTAGGGGGCTTGGGGCCAACGTCCTGACTTTC
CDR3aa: CASSILRGLGANVLTF

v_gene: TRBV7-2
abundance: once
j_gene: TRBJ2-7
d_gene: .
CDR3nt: TGTGCCAGCAGCTCCTTGGGACGGGAGAACTACGAGCAGTACTTC
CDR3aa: CASSSLGRENYEQYF

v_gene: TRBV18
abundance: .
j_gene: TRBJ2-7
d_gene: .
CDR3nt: TGTGCCAGCTCACCACCTGGGACAATGGAGCAGTACTTC
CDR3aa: CASSPPGTMEQYF

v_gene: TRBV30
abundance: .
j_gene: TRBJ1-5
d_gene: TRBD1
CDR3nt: TGTGCCTGGAGTGTAGGGACAGGGTTAAGTCAGCCCCAGCATTTT
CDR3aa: CAWSVGTGLSQPQHF

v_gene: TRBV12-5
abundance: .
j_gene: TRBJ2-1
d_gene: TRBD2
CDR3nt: TGTGCTAGTGCCCGGACTAGCGGTTGGGATGAGCAGTTCTTC
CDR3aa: CASARTSGWDEQFF

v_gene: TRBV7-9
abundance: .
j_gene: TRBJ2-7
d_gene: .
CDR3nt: TGTGCCAGCAGCCCTTACAGGGAGCCCCCGATCTACGAGCAGTACTTC
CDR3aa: CASSPYREPPIYEQYF

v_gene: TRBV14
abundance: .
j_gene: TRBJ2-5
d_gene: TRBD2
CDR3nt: TGTGCCAGCAGCCAAGGGGTTAGCGGGGCCCAAGAGACCCAGTACTTC
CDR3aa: CASSQGVSGAQETQYF

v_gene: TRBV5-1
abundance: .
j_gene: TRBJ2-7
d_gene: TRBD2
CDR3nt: TGCGCCAGCAGCTTGGTGCTAGCGGGAGGAAGCTCCTACGAGCAGTACTTC
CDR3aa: CASSLVLAGGSSYEQYF

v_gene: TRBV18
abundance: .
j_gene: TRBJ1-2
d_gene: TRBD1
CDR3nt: TGTGCCAGCTCGGACCTCCGATTGGGACAGGGTTATGGCTACACCTTC
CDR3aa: CASSDLRLGQGYGYTF

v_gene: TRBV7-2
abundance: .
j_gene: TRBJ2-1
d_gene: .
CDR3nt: TGTGCCAGCAGCTTGCCTACACCGGGACGGGCCATGGATGAGCAGTTCTTC
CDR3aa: CASSLPTPGRAMDEQFF

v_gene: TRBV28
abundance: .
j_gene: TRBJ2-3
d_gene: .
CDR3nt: TGTGCCAGCAGTTTGATGGGCGCGGGCACAGATACGCAGTATTTT
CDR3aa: CASSLMGAGTDTQYF

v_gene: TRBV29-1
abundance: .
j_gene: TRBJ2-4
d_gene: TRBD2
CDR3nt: TGCAGCGTTGTCGCTAGCGGGAGTTTTAACATTCAGTACTTC
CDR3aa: CSVVASGSFNIQYF

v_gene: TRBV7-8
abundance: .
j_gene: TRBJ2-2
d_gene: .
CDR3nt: TGTGCCAGCAGCTTAGCGTTAATCGACACCGGGGAGCTGTTTTTT
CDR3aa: CASSLALIDTGELFF